This T cell receptor beta chain was profiled in a study of blood T cell repertoires in COVID-19. About the study: Samples taken during acute and convalescent COVID-19 were collected in the United States, Italy and Spain. Nucleic acid was either cDNA or gDNA, and it came from T cells, B-cell-depleted T cells, or PBMCs.

In the authors' workflow: Amplifying reference gene primers gave estimates of nucleated cell counts. TCRdb keeps only in-frame clones here, not all; method: immunoSEQ multiplex PCR. V, J and clone size are taken as reported in that table, and D and trimming were inferred from the DNA itself. The table includes 35,000 to 50,000 clones, more than 75% detected once. CDR1 is MNHEY and CDR2 is SVGAGI in the germline V gene. The V gene lost 6 bases and the J gene lost 5 bases, with 19 bases spanning the gap. The CDR3 has 15 residues. The sequencing sample was made of peripheral blood. The rearrangement joins TRBV6-5 to TRBJ1-2; the D gene is possibly TRBD1 (6 bases). This TCR derives from a man aged 45-65 years with active or convalescent COVID-19. The CDR3 DNA follows: TGTGCCAGCAGACGAGTCTCGGACAGCGGATATGGCTACACCTTC. As protein: CASRRVSDSGYGYTF.